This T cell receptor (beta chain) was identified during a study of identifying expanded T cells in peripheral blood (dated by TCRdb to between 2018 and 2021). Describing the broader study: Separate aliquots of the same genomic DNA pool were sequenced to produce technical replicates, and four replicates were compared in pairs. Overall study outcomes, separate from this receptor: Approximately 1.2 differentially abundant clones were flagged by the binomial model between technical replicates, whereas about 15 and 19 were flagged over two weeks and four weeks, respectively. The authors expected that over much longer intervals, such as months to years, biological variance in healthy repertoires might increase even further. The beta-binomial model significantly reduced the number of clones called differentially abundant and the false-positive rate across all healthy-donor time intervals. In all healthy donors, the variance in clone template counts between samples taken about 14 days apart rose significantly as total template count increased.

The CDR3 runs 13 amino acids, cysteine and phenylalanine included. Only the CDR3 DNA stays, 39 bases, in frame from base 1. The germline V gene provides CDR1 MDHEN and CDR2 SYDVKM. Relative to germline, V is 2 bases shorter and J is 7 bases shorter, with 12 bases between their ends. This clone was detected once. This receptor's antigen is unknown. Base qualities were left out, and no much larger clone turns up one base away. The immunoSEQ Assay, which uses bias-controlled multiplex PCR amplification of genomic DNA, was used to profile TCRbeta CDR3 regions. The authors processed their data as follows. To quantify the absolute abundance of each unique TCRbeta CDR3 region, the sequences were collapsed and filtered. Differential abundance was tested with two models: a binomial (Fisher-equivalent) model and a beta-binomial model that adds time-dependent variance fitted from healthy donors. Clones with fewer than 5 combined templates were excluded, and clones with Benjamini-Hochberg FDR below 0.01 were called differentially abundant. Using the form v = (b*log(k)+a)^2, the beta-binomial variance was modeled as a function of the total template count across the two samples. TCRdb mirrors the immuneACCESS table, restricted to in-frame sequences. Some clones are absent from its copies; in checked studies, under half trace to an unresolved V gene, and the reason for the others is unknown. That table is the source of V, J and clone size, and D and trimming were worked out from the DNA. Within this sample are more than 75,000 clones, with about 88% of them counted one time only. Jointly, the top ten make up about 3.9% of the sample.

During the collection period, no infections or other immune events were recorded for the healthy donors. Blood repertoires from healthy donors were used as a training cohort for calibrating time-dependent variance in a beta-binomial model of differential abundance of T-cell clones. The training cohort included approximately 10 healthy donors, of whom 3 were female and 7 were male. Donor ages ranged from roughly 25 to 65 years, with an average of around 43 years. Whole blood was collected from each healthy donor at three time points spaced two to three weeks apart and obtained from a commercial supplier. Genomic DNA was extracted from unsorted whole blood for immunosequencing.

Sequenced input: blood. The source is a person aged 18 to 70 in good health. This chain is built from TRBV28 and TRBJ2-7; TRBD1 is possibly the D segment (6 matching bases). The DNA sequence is TGTGCCAGCAGTTTAGGGGGCGCGGGTGAGCAGTACTTC. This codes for CASSLGGAGEQYF.